This T cell receptor (beta chain) was documented in a study of cytomegalovirus exposure and HLA in healthy donors (dated 2017 in TCRdb). Turning to the overall study: According to an earlier analysis of around 600 of the donors, 150 million to 200 million T cells yielded roughly 110 million unique TCR beta sequences and approximately 300 Gb of sequence data. Approximately 310 gigabases of sequencing data and some 85 million unique TCR sequences were included in an early release covering several hundred HLA-typed donors. Of the 398 genotyped donors, approximately 80% were placed in the genetic ancestry cluster associated with self-reported Caucasian donors. The study aimed to test whether signatures of past pathogen exposure could be identified by cataloging public T cell receptors. The study profiled the T cell repertoires of about 720 subjects by immunosequencing and related them to cytomegalovirus serostatus. Along with the approximately 620-subject first cohort, a separate validation cohort of around 110 different subjects was used. High-throughput TCR immunosequencing, statistical association of individual TCRs with disease status, and machine learning were combined to predict cytomegalovirus infection status. To study patterns of TCR occurrence, a later analysis re-analyzed previously published TCR beta repertoires from 600 to 750 donors and added high-resolution HLA genotyping. Rather than using new phenotypic data, the later analysis identified candidate immune exposures from TCR beta sequences and from how often those sequences occurred across donors. An earlier analysis of fewer than 750 of the donors used high-throughput TCR beta sequencing to judge whether each TCR beta V gene segment behaved as functional or pseudogenic. Donor age, sex, ethnicity and CMV serostatus were collected together with the repertoire data. A later genetic analysis used genome-wide SNP genotypes for about 60% of the 666 donors, treating that subset as a discovery cohort. All discovery cohort repertoires had been generated using a single sequencing platform. Both class I and class II loci were covered by HLA typing, at four-digit resolution. Typing coverage varied by locus: roughly 620-640 donors for A, B, C, DRB1 and DQB1; approximately 500 for DQA1; some 610 for DPA1; some 470 for DPB1. Roughly 5 DR-DQ haplotypes were treated as single units for association and clustering because of strong linkage in the cohort. Among about 390 genotyped donors of the cohort, an average of roughly 240,000 unique TCR beta nucleotide sequences were sequenced per donor, around 20% of them non-productive. The full study reports these points: Broadly in line with IMGT annotations, most TCR beta V segments showed up in productive rearrangements about 87% or about 30% of the time in an earlier analysis of a few hundred of the donors. Correlated functional status among segregating V segments might reflect linkage disequilibrium, but an unknown experimental factor could not be ruled out. In vitro tests confirmed that a few of the cytomegalovirus-associated TCR beta chains recognize cytomegalovirus antigens. In this cohort, only TCR beta chains were sequenced, and detectable features were limited by the absence of alpha or paired-chain data. The earlier analysis of about 600 of the donors excluded about 16 rarely observed V segments, including chromosome 9 orphons, because counts were too low. In a later genetic analysis, a missense DCLRE1C variant was associated with V-gene and J-gene trimming of TCR beta chains, and the association was replicated in an independent cohort. The study gave a list of about 170 TCR beta chains associated with cytomegalovirus. Because the 87-base-pair reads could not distinguish some IMGT-functional V segments, including TRBV6-2 and TRBV6-3, those segments were excluded. The presence/absence analyses assumed that sequencing depth was roughly uniform across donors, and that assumption may not be true. Assigning TCR associations to individual alleles was difficult when HLA alleles, especially DR and DQ, strongly co-occurred. The classifier was reported to diagnose cytomegalovirus status with high specificity and sensitivity in both the original and validation cohorts. A cluster of highly shared sequence variants was judged likely to be a technical artifact of the sequencing pipeline. The authors suggested that the approach could potentially be generalized to other disease states and immunological phenotypes. Most TCR sequences were observed very rarely across donors, whereas some public TCRs were present in many individuals. A later analysis reported that several top co-occurrence clusters appeared linked to parvovirus B19, influenza, CMV and Epstein-Barr virus. A further reported finding was that TCR beta sequences accurately predicted the HLA-A and HLA-B alleles for most subjects in the first cohort. At a false discovery rate of 0.05, a later analysis linked 15,000 to 20,000 TCR beta sequences to specific HLA alleles. A later genetic analysis reported fewer N-insertions in productive TCRs among donors in an Asian-associated ancestry cluster than the roughly 720-donor mean. A later analysis found that TCR association rates varied across HLA loci, with DRB1 alleles showing the most associated TCRs and HLA-C alleles the fewest. Compared with equally common non-associated chains, HLA-associated TCR beta chains in a later analysis were more clonally expanded and had lower generation probabilities. For the cohort, immune exposure information was limited to CMV serostatus. Most CMV-associated TCR beta chains appeared to be HLA-restricted in a later analysis, and the HLA associations seemed to be driven largely by CMV exposure. Because HLA typing was missing for some donors at each locus, association tests included only the typed subset.

As to this clone: The target of this receptor is not known. One base away there is no much larger clone; base qualities are not given.

In total, approximately 690 healthy bone marrow donors made up the cohort. At the time of sampling, all cohort members were nominally healthy, though unrecorded immune exposures were likely present. The donor was CMV seronegative and was included in the group of approximately 350 seronegative cohort members. Every donor gave a peripheral blood sample, and the peripheral blood mononuclear cells from that sample were used for TCR beta sequencing. The Qiagen DNeasy Blood Extraction Kit was used to extract genomic DNA from the blood cell samples. The CDR3 has 13 amino acids, counting the end cysteine and phenylalanine. Just CDR3 DNA is preserved here, 39 bases in frame from base 1. A distance of 16 bases separates the germline ends of V and J, which lose 6 bases and 8 bases respectively. CDR1 and CDR2 were assigned from the germline V gene as SNHLY and FYNNEI. Libraries were prepared through the immunoSEQ multiplex PCR assay. For the multiplex PCR, a mixture combining 60 forward primers for TCR Vbeta segments and 13 reverse primers for TCR Jbeta segments was used. The CDR3 region of rearranged TCR beta genes was amplified from genomic DNA by a multiplex PCR assay. The amplified TCR beta libraries were sequenced on the Illumina HiSeq System as 87-base-pair reads. The original pipeline was this. In a later analysis, tens of millions of unique TCR beta chains were counted across the approximately 670 repertoires, and roughly 11 million of these chains were shared by at least two donors. Raw reads were error-corrected and collapsed into unique sequences by a nearest-neighbor algorithm in which closely related sequences were merged to remove PCR and sequencing errors. Alignment of CDR3 sequences to IMGT reference sequences was used to assign V, D and J gene segments. Each retained sequence needed at least a six-nucleotide match to both a V gene segment and a J gene segment. A rearrangement was called productive if the CDR3 had no stop codons and remained in frame with V and J, and every other rearrangement was called non-productive. CDR3 was defined according to IMGT convention as the region running from the second conserved V-encoded cysteine to the conserved J-encoded phenylalanine. Sequences without an unambiguous match to a single V gene segment were excluded from the earlier analysis of approximately 560 of the donors. An earlier analysis of 587 of the donors classified V segments as functional when productive rearrangements were above 56.7% and as segregating when the standard deviation between donors was above 5%. A statistical classification framework was developed to diagnose cytomegalovirus status using the catalog of TCR beta chain sequences. V and J gene assignment, in a later analysis, came from comparing TCR nucleotide sequences with IMGT/GENE-DB human TR gene sequences. The TCRdist pipeline was used in a later analysis to assign CDR3 sequences and most-parsimonious VDJ recombination scenarios. In a later analysis, each TCR beta chain was defined by its CDR3 amino acid sequence together with its V-gene family, and reads without a unique V-gene family were excluded. A later analysis removed 550 to 650 highly shared, low-generation-probability nucleotide sequences to deal with suspected cross-contamination and a sequencing artifact. In a later analysis, a clonal expansion index was calculated for each public chain from normalized within-repertoire ranks of inferred template counts. In a later analysis, generation probabilities were computed using a VDJ recombination model fitted to out-of-frame rearrangements, and the results were checked against IGoR. In a later analysis, TCR-TCR, TCR-HLA and TCR-CMV co-occurrence was scored with hypergeometric tests, and a repertoire-size bias correction was applied to TCR pairs. False discovery rates were estimated in a later analysis by permuting HLA or CMV assignments 20 times. In a later analysis, co-occurring TCRs were grouped using DBSCAN, and TCRdist sequence similarity was added for clustering within HLA-allele-positive subsets. Co-occurrence clustering excluded repertoires with fewer than 30,000 or more than 120,000 public chains, plus five with anomalous nucleotide sharing. Imported from immuneACCESS, the table was reduced by TCRdb to in-frame sequences with V and J called. These copies leave out some clones; in studies compared against another copy, an unresolved V gene accounts for under half, and the cause of the remainder is not known. That table gives V, J and clone size, and the DNA gave D and trimming. Within this sample are 130,000 or so clones, with approximately 84% of them counted one time only. Together, the top ten hold around 1.5% of the sample.

The sequence derives from a woman under 30 in good health and CMV-seronegative. The rearrangement joined TRBV2 to TRBJ1-2; the D gene lacks a confident call. Material: PBMCs. The CDR3 reads CASRLTEGGGYTF. The DNA sequence is given as TGTGCCAGCAGACTGACGGAAGGAGGGGGCTACACCTTC.